This note documents a single TCR beta chain sequence. The data belong to a study of blood T cell repertoires in COVID-19. Across the whole study: T cells, B-cell-depleted T cells, or PBMCs supplied cDNA or gDNA.

Per the authors' pipeline: The authors estimated nucleated cell counts from reference gene primer amplification. The protocol was immunoSEQ multiplex PCR, while the TCRdb copy is restricted to in-frame clones and leaves out a portion. V, J and clone size were drawn from that table, and D and trimming were deduced from the DNA. In the table there are some 260,000 clones, around 90% of which are singletons. Germline loops: CDR1 SGHDT, CDR2 YYEEEE. Germline trimming cut 4 bases from V and 5 bases from J; bases unmatched to any gene: 10. The CDR3 runs to 18 residues. The receptor was isolated from a woman aged 25 to 39 with acute COVID-19. The specimen was PBMCs or T cells enriched from blood (not recorded which). The chain joins TRBV5-6 to TRBJ2-1; 15 nucleotides line up with TRBD2. This CDR3 reads CASSRTSGRVWLDNEQFF. CDR3 DNA: TGTGCCAGCAGCCGGACTAGCGGGAGGGTTTGGTTGGACAATGAGCAGTTCTTC.